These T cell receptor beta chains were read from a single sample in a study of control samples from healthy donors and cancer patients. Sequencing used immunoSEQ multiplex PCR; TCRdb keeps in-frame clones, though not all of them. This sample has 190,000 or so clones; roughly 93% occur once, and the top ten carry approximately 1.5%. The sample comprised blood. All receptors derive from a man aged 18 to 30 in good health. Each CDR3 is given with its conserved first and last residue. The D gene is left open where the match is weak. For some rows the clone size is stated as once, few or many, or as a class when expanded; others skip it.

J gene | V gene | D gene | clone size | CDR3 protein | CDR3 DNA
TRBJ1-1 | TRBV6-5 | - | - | CASSYSRRLNTEAFF | TGTGCCAGCAGTTACTCGCGACGGTTGAACACTGAAGCTTTCTTT
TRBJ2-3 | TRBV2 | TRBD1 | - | CASRSSDRVTQYF | TGTGCCAGCAGGTCCTCCGACAGGGTGACGCAGTATTTT
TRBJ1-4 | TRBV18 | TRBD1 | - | CASSPDRGTNEKLFF | TGTGCCAGCTCACCAGACAGGGGAACTAATGAAAAACTGTTTTTT
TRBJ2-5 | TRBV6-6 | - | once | CATERCQETQYF | TGTGCCACCGAGAGATGTCAAGAGACCCAGTACTTC
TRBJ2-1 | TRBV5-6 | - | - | CASSWGDQGGNEQFF | TGTGCCAGCAGCTGGGGTGATCAGGGAGGCAATGAGCAGTTCTTC
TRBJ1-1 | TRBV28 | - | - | CASSFVNHDTEAFF | TGTGCCAGCAGTTTTGTAAATCATGACACTGAAGCTTTCTTT
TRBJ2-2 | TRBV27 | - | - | CASPPTESGELFF | TGTGCCAGCCCACCCACTGAATCCGGGGAGCTGTTTTTT
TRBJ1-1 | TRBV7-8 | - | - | CASSLQGSMNTEAFF | TGTGCCAGCAGCCTGCAGGGTTCGATGAACACTGAAGCTTTCTTT
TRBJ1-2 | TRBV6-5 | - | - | CASSYSFPGTYGYTF | TGTGCCAGCAGTTACTCGTTTCCGGGGACCTATGGCTACACCTTC
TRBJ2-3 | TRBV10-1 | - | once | CASSEWGPGTDTQYF | TGCGCCAGCAGTGAGTGGGGCCCGGGCACAGATACGCAGTATTTT
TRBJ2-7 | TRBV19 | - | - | CASSRGNSYEQYF | TGTGCCAGTAGTAGGGGGAACTCCTACGAGCAGTACTTC
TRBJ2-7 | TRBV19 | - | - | CASSIVTGSEQYF | TGTGCCAGTAGTATCGTTACAGGGAGCGAGCAGTACTTC
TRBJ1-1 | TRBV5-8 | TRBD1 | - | CASSLAFRWSTGARTEAFF | TGTGCCAGCAGCTTGGCTTTCCGTTGGTCGACAGGGGCTAGGACTGAAGCTTTCTTT
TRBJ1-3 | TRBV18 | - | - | CASSPSSGNTIYF | TGTGCCAGCTCACCCAGCTCTGGAAACACCATATATTTT
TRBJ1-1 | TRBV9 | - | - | CASSFGQVGSEAFF | TGTGCCAGCAGCTTCGGCCAGGTGGGGTCTGAAGCTTTCTTT
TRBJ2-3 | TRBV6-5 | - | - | CASSPGRRGDTQYF | TGTGCCAGCAGCCCCGGGCGGAGAGGAGATACGCAGTATTTT
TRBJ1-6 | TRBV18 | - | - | CASSPEPISFSNSPLHF | TGTGCCAGCTCACCTGAGCCGATTTCGTTTTCGAATTCACCCCTCCACTTT
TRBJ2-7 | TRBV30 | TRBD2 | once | CAWSVLAGYEQYF | TGTGCCTGGAGTGTGCTAGCGGGTTACGAGCAGTACTTC
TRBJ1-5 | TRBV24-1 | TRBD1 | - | CATSGTGVYQPQHF | TGTGCCACCAGTGGGACAGGAGTTTATCAGCCCCAGCATTTT
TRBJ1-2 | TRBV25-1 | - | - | CASSESLDRPNYGYTF | TGTGCCAGCAGTGAATCACTCGACAGGCCCAACTATGGCTACACCTTC
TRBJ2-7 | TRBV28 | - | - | CASSFPGEQYF | TGTGCCAGCAGTTTCCCAGGCGAGCAGTACTTC
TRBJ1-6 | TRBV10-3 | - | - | CAISESDGGDDSPLHF | TGTGCCATCAGTGAGTCGGATGGAGGGGATGATTCACCCCTCCACTTT
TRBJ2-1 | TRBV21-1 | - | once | CASSKGASGTYYNEQFF | TGTGCCAGCAGCAAAGGAGCTTCCGGGACCTACTACAATGAGCAGTTCTTC
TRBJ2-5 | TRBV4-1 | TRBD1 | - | CASSQGQGSETQYF | TGCGCCAGCAGCCAAGGACAGGGAAGTGAGACCCAGTACTTC
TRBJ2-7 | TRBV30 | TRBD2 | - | CAWSGGLAGSYEQYF | TGTGCCTGGAGTGGGGGCCTAGCGGGATCCTACGAGCAGTACTTC
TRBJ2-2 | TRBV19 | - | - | CASSRFSNTGELFF | TGTGCCAGTAGTCGGTTCTCCAACACCGGGGAGCTGTTTTTT
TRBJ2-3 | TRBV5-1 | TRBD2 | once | CASSFSGGGTDTQYF | TGCGCCAGCAGCTTTAGCGGGGGCGGTACAGATACGCAGTATTTT
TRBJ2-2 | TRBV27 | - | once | CASSLGYRRVNTGELFF | TGTGCCAGCAGTCTCGGTTATCGGAGGGTGAACACCGGGGAGCTGTTTTTT
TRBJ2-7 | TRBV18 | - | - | CASSPRAGEEQYF | TGTGCCAGCTCACCCCGGGCAGGGGAAGAGCAGTACTTC
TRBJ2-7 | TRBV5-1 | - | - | CASSLDWGRFSYEQYF | TGCGCCAGCAGCTTGGATTGGGGGCGGTTTAGCTACGAGCAGTACTTC
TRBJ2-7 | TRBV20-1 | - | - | CSAAVSSEQYF | TGCAGTGCCGCAGTTAGTTCCGAGCAGTACTTC
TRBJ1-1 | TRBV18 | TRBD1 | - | CASSLGQGAGAFF | TGTGCCAGCTCATTAGGACAGGGGGCTGGAGCTTTCTTT
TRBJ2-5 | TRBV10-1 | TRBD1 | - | CASSSTGQRIETQYF | TGCGCCAGCAGCTCCACGGGACAGAGGATCGAGACCCAGTACTTC
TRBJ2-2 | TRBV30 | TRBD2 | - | CAWTSGGARGGELFF | TGTGCCTGGACTAGCGGGGGGGCCCGAGGCGGGGAGCTGTTTTTT
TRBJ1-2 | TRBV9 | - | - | CASSAGPFYGYTF | TGTGCCAGCAGCGCCGGGCCCTTCTATGGCTACACCTTC
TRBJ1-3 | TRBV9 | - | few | CASRGSSGNTIYF | TGTGCCAGCCGTGGGAGCTCTGGAAACACCATATATTTT
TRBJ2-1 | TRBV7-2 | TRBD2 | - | CASSDGTTSYNEQFF | TGTGCCAGCAGCGACGGGACTACTTCCTACAATGAGCAGTTCTTC
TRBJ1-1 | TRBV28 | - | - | CASIPSLGRNTEAFF | TGTGCCAGCATACCCTCATTGGGGAGGAACACTGAAGCTTTCTTT
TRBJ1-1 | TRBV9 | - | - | CASSTTGNTEAFF | TGTGCCAGCAGTACGACAGGGAACACTGAAGCTTTCTTT
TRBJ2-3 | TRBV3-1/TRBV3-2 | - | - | CASSQATHPSTDTQYF | TGTGCCAGCAGCCAAGCGACTCACCCTAGCACAGATACGCAGTATTTT
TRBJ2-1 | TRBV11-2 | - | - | CASSLRRSDNEQFF | TGTGCCAGCAGCTTAAGAAGATCCGACAATGAGCAGTTCTTC
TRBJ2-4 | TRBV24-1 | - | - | CATSDPRGTDSKNIQYF | TGTGCCACCAGTGACCCCAGGGGCACCGATTCCAAAAACATTCAGTACTTC
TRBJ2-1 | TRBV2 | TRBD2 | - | CANLGLAGVTSYNEQFF | TGTGCCAACCTGGGACTAGCGGGGGTCACCTCCTACAATGAGCAGTTCTTC
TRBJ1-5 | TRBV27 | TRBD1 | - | CASSQDRVDQPQHF | TGTGCCAGCAGCCAAGACAGGGTTGATCAGCCCCAGCATTTT
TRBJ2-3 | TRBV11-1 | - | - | CASSPSSDTQYF | TGTGCCAGCAGCCCATCCTCCGATACGCAGTATTTT
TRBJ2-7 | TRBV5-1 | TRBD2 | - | CASSVGLAGGLSYEQYF | TGCGCCAGCAGCGTCGGACTAGCGGGGGGGCTCTCCTACGAGCAGTACTTC
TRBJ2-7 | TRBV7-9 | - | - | CASSQLSMTEGESYEQYF | TGTGCCAGCAGCCAACTTAGCATGACAGAGGGGGAGTCCTACGAGCAGTACTTC
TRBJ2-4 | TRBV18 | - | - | CASSLDRAKNIQYF | TGTGCCAGCTCCCTAGACAGGGCCAAAAACATTCAGTACTTC
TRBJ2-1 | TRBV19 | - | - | CASSMLTAGYNEQFF | TGTGCCAGTAGTATGTTGACAGCTGGCTACAATGAGCAGTTCTTC
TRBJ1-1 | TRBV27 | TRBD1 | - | CASSPRQGLNTEAFF | TGTGCCAGCAGTCCCCGACAGGGTTTGAACACTGAAGCTTTCTTT
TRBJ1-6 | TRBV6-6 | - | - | CASITGESYNSPLHF | TGTGCCAGCATCACCGGGGAGTCCTATAATTCACCCCTCCACTTT
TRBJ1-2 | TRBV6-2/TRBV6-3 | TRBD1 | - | CASSPPGQQYGYTF | TGTGCCAGCAGTCCCCCGGGACAGCAATATGGCTACACCTTC
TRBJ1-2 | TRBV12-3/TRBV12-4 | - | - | CASSNTANYGYTF | TGTGCCAGCAGCAATACAGCGAATTATGGCTACACCTTC
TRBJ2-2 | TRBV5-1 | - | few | CASRTGYTGELFF | TGCGCCAGCAGAACAGGGTACACCGGGGAGCTGTTTTTT